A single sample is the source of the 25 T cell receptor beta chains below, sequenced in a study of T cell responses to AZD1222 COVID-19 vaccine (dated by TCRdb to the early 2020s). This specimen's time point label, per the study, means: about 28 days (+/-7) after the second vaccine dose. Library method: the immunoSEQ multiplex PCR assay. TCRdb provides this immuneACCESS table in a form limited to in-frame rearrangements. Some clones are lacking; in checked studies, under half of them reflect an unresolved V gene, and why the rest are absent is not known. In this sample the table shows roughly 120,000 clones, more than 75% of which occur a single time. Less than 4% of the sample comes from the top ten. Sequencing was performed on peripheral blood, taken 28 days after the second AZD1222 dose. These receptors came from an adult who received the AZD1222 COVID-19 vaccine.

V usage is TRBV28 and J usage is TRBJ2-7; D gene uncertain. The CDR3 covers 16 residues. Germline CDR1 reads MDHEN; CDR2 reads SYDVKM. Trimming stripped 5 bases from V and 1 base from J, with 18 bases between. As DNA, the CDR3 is TGTGCCAGCAGTCCTCCCGCCCTTCAACTTTCCTACGAGCAGTACTTC. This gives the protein CASSPPALQLSYEQYF.

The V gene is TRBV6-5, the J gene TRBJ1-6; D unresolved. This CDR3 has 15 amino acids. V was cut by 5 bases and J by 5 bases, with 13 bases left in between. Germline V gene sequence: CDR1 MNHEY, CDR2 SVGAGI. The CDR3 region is CASSRPRADNSPLHF. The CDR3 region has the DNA TGTGCCAGCAGTCGACCTCGGGCAGATAATTCACCCCTCCACTTT.

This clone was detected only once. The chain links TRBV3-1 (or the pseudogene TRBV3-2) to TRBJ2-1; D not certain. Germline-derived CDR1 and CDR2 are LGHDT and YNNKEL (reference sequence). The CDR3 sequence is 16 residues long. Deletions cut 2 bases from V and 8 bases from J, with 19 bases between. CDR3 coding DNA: TGTGCCAGCAGCCAATTTAACGAAATTCAGATCGATGAGCAGTTCTTC. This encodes CASSQFNEIQIDEQFF.

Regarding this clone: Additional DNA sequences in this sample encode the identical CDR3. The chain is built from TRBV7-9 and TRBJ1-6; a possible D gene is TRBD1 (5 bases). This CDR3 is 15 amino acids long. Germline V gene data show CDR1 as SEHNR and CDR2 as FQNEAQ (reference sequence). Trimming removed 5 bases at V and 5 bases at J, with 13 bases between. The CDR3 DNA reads TGTGCCAGCAGCCCGCCTGGACACGATAATTCACCCCTCCACTTT. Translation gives CASSPPGHDNSPLHF.

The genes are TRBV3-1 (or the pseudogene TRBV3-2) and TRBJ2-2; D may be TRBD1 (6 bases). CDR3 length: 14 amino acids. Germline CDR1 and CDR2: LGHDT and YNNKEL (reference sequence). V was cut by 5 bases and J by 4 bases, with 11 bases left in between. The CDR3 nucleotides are TGTGCCAGCAGCACTTTACAGGGCACCGGGGAGCTGTTTTTT. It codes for CASSTLQGTGELFF.

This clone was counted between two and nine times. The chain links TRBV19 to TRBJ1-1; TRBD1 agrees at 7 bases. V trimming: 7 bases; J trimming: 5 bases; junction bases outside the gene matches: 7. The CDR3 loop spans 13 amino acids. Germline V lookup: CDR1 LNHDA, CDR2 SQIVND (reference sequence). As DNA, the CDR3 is TGTGCCAGTACGGAGGGGGCTCGGACTGAAGCTTTCTTT. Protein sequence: CASTEGARTEAFF. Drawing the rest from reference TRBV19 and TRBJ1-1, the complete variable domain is DGGITQSPKYLFRKEGQNVTLSCEQNLNHDAMYWYRQDPGQGLRLIYYSQIVNDFQKGDIAEGYSVSREKKESFPLTVTSAQKNPTAFYLCASTEGARTEAFFGQGTRLTVV.

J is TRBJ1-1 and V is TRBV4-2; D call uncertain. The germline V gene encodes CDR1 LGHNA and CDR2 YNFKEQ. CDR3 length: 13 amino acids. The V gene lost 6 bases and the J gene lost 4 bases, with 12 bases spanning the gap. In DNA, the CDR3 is TGTGCCAGCAGGGTGATGGGGAGCACTGAAGCTTTCTTT. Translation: CASRVMGSTEAFF.

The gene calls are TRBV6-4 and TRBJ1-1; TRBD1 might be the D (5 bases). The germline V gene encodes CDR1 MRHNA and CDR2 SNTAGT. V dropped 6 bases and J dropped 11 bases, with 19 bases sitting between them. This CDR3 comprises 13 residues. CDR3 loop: CASRMEGQGPAFF. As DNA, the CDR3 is TGTGCCAGCAGGATGGAGGGGCAGGGACCGGCTTTCTTT.

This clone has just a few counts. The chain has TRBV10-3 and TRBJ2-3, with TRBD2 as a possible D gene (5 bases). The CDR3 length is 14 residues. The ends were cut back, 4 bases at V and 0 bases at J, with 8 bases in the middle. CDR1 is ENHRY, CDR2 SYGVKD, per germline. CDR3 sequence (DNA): TGTGCCATCAGTGGGGAGTTCAGCACAGATACGCAGTATTTT. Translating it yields CAISGEFSTDTQYF.

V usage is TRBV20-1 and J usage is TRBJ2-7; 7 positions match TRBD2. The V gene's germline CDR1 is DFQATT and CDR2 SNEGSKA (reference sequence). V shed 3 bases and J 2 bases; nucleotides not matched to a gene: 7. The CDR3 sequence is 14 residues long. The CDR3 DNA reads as TGCAGTGCTAGTCGGGCGGGAGCAGCCTACGAGCAGTACTTC. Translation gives CSASRAGAAYEQYF.

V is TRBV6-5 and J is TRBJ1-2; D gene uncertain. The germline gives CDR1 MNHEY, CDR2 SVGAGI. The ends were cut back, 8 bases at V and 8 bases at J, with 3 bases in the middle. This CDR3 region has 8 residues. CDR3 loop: CASVGYTF. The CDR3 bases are TGTGCCAGCGTCGGCTACACCTTC.

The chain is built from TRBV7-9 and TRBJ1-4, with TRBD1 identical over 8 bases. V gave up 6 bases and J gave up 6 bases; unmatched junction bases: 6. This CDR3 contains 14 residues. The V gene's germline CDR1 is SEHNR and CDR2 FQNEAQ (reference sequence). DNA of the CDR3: TGTGCCAGCAGATTCACAGGGGGGGATGAAAAACTGTTTTTT. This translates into CASRFTGGDEKLFF.

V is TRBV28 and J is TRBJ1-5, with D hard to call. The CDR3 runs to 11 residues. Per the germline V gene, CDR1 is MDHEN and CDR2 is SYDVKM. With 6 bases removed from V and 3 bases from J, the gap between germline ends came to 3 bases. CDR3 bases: TGTGCCAGCAGCAACAATCAGCCCCAGCATTTT. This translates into CASSNNQPQHF. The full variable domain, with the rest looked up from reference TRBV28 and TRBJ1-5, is DVKVTQSSRYLVKRTGEKVFLECVQDMDHENMFWYRQDPGLGLRLIYFSYDVKMKEKGDIPEGYSVSREKKERFSLILESASTNQTSMYLCASSNNQPQHFGDGTRLSIL.

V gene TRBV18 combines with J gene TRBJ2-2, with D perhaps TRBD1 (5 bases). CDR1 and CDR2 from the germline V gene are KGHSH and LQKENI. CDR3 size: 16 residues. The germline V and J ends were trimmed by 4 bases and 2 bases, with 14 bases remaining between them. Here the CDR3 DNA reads TGTGCCAGCTCACGACAGTGGCAGGTCAACACCGGGGAGCTGTTTTTT. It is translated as CASSRQWQVNTGELFF.

This CDR3 is CASSLVGSRPPENEKLFF. CDR3 coding DNA: TGTGCCAGCAGCTTGGTAGGTAGCAGGCCACCGGAAAATGAAAAACTGTTTTTT. This chain uses TRBV5-6 with TRBJ1-4; D remains ambiguous. V lost 0 bases and J lost 5, with 20 bases in between. The CDR3 spans 18 residues. CDR1 is SGHDT and CDR2 is YYEEEE in the germline V gene. The full variable domain, completed using reference TRBV5-6 and TRBJ1-4, is DAGVTQSPTHLIKTRGQQVTLRCSPKSGHDTVSWYQQALGQGPQFIFQYYEEEERQRGNFPDRFSGHQFPNYSSELNVNALLLGDSALYLCASSLVGSRPPENEKLFFGSGTQLSVL.

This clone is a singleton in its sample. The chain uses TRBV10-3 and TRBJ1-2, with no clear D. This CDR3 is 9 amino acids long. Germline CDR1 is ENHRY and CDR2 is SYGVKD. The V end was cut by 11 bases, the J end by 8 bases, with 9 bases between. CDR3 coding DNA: TGTGCCCCCAAAGCGGGCTACACCTTC. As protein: CAPKAGYTF.

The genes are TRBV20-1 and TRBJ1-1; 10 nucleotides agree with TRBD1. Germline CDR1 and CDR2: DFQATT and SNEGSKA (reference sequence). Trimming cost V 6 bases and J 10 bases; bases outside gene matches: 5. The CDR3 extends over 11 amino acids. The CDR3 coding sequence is TGCAGTGCAATGGACAGGGGGGTAGCTTTCTTT. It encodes CSAMDRGVAFF.

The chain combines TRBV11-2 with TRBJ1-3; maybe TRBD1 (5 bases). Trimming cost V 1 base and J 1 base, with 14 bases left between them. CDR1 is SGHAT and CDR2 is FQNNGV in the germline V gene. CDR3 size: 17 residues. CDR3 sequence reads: CASSLVWGKESGNTIYF. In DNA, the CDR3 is TGTGCCAGCAGCTTAGTCTGGGGCAAAGAATCTGGAAACACCATATATTTT.

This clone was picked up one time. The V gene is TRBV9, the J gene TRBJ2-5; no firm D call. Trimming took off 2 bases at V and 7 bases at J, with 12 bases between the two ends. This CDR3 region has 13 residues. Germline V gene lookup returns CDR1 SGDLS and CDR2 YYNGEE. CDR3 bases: TGTGCCAGCAGCGTCGAGGCCTTCGGGACCCAGTACTTC. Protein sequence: CASSVEAFGTQYF.

CDR3 protein: CASSPQGGTEAFF. The CDR3 DNA reads TGTGCCAGCAGCCCCCAGGGTGGGACTGAAGCTTTCTTT. This chain links TRBV3-1 (or the pseudogene TRBV3-2) with TRBJ1-1, with a tentative D call TRBD1 (5 bases). In germline, CDR1 is LGHDT, CDR2 YNNKEL (reference sequence). The CDR3 length is 13 residues. Trimming cost V 4 bases and J 5 bases, with 11 bases left between them.

The CDR3 DNA reads as TGTGCCAGCAGCTTCGGGACAGGGGCAAACACCATATATTTT. This encodes CASSFGTGANTIYF. The chain recombines TRBV5-6 with TRBJ1-3; 10 bases line up with TRBD1. The CDR3 runs to 14 residues. Unmatched junction bases numbered 2, after V lost 2 bases and J lost 6 bases. CDR1 is SGHDT and CDR2 is YYEEEE in the germline V gene. The variable domain in full, completed from reference TRBV5-6 and TRBJ1-3, reads DAGVTQSPTHLIKTRGQQVTLRCSPKSGHDTVSWYQQALGQGPQFIFQYYEEEERQRGNFPDRFSGHQFPNYSSELNVNALLLGDSALYLCASSFGTGANTIYFGEGSWLTVV.

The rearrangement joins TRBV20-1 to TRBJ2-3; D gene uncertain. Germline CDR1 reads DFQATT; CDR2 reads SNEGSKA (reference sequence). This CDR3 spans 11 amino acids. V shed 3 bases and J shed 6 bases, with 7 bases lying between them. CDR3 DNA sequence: TGCAGTGCTAGGGCCATGGATACGCAGTATTTT. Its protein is CSARAMDTQYF.

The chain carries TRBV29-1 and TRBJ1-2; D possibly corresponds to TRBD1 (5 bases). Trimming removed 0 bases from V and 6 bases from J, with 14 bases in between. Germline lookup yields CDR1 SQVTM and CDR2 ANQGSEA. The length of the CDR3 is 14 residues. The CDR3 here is CSVEDIEGRDGYTF. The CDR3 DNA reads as TGCAGCGTTGAAGATATTGAGGGGAGGGATGGCTACACCTTC.

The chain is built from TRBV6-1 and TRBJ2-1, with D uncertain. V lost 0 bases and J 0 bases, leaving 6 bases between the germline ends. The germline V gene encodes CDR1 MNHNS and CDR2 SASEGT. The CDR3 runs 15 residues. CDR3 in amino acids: CASSEAPTSYNEQFF. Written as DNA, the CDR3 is TGTGCCAGCAGTGAAGCCCCAACCTCCTACAATGAGCAGTTCTTC.

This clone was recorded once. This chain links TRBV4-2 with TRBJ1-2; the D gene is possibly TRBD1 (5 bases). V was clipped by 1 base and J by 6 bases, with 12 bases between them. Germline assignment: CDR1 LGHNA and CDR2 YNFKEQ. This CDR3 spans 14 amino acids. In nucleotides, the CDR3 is TGTGCCAGCAGCCAAGCACGGCAGGGAGATGGCTACACCTTC. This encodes CASSQARQGDGYTF.